This T cell receptor (beta chain) was recorded in a study of blood T cell repertoires in COVID-19. Study details: Sites in the United States, Italy and Spain provided acute and convalescent COVID-19 samples.

Only in-frame clones appear in the TCRdb table, and some are missing; sequencing was by immunoSEQ multiplex PCR. The sample consists of 35,000 to 45,000 clones, about 90% of them appearing once. Material for sequencing was peripheral blood. The receptor comes from a man aged 45-65 years with active COVID-19.

The CDR3: CASRDRDEQFF. The CDR3 DNA follows: TGTGCCAGCAGAGACAGGGATGAGCAGTTCTTC. The rearrangement links TRBV2 to TRBJ2-1; 7 bases agree with TRBD1. The CDR3 runs to 11 residues. V was pared by 6 bases and J by 8 bases, with 1 base of the junction left unmatched. Germline V gene lookup returns CDR1 SNHLY and CDR2 FYNNEI.